The source of this T cell receptor beta chain is a study of blood T cell repertoires in COVID-19. Study in general: Spain, Italy and the United States supplied samples that represented acute and convalescent COVID-19.

Points on this clone: A much larger clone differs by one base, so this may be a read error.

Sequencing was performed with immunoSEQ multiplex PCR; in TCRdb, only in-frame clones are kept and a portion is missing. The table has approximately 300,000 clones, 92% seen once. CDR1 is MNHEY and CDR2 is SVGEGT in the germline V gene. The CDR3 consists of 13 residues. Trimming stripped 3 bases from V and 0 bases from J, with 6 bases between. Residents of over 20 US areas, aged roughly 18 to 89 years, made up the participants. The chain joins TRBV6-2 or TRBV6-3 to TRBJ2-7; D is unresolved. The receptor was isolated from a woman aged 30 to 39 who had recovered from COVID-19. The sequenced material came from PBMCs or T cells enriched from blood (not recorded which). The CDR3 region is CASSYPGSYEQYF. For the CDR3, the DNA is TGTGCCAGCAGTTATCCAGGCTCCTACGAGCAGTACTTC.